The present T cell receptor beta chain was sequenced within a study of cytomegalovirus exposure and HLA in healthy donors. A multiplex PCR was run with 60 Vbeta primers and 13 Jbeta primers. Libraries were prepared by immunoSEQ multiplex PCR; TCRdb keeps only in-frame clonotypes and omits some of them. The sample holds around 140,000 clones, about 66% seen once. With 0 bases removed from V and 3 bases from J, the gap between germline ends came to 12 bases. From germline, CDR1 is GTSNPN and CDR2 SVGIG (reference sequence). The CDR3 length is 14 residues. This clone was seen a single time. The J gene is TRBJ2-7, the V gene TRBV30; D perhaps matches TRBD1 (6 bases). This clonotype was obtained from a male donor in good health and CMV-seronegative. Sequenced input: PBMCs. CDR3: CAWSVFRGLYEQYF. CDR3 DNA sequence: TGTGCCTGGAGTGTATTCAGGGGTCTCTACGAGCAGTACTTC.